This T cell receptor beta chain was sequenced in a study of T cells in Graves' hyperthyroidism and ophthalmopathy (dated by TCRdb to the late 2010s). As for the study more broadly: Peripheral blood samples were taken at the time of initial diagnosis, prior to any treatment. TCR V-J signatures able to tell the groups apart were searched for in a discovery cohort of 90 to 100 patients, of whom 43 had Graves' ophthalmopathy and around 56 had stable Graves' hyperthyroidism. Prospective prediction of ophthalmopathy was tested in an independent validation cohort consisting of some 19 hyperthyroidism patients and around 16 patients who later progressed to ophthalmopathy. The roughly 99 discovery patients were divided at random into training and test sets in a 7:3 ratio. The study also compared thyroid tissue and blood T-cell repertoires from 6 or 7 Graves' hyperthyroidism patients. After sampling, hyperthyroidism patients received methimazole starting at 30 mg daily, and ophthalmopathy patients received high-dose intravenous methylprednisolone. The paper reports TCR Vbeta CDR3 sequencing of roughly 140 peripheral blood samples: over 40 ophthalmopathy, fewer than 80 hyperthyroidism and 17 progressor patients.

Overall study outcomes, separate from this receptor: Most expanded thyroid clonotypes (frequency above 0.001) were also found in blood, which suggests that blood repertoires may mirror thyroid immune responses. In cross-validation, a model built on a 13 V-J signature told ophthalmopathy apart from stable hyperthyroidism with 85% to 90% sensitivity and roughly 81% specificity, and in testing the same model reached 80%/75%. Sample size was not statistically predetermined, and blinding of investigators to group allocation was not performed. In validation, the model predicted progression to ophthalmopathy with roughly 66% sensitivity and about 72% specificity, a median of roughly seven months before onset.

This clonotype was counted ten times or more. Its antigen is still unknown. The sample holds no much larger clone one base away, and base qualities are not on file. The germline V gene specifies MNHNS as CDR1 and SASEGT as CDR2. V and J are truncated by 3 bases and 5 bases respectively, leaving an intervening sequence of 12 bases. CDR3 length: 14 amino acids, cysteine to phenylalanine. Only the CDR3 DNA is retained, 42 bases long and in frame from the first base. The TCR beta CDR3 regions were amplified from RNA transcripts. The first round of RT-PCR for the TCR CDR3 was performed with the HTBI primer set and the Qiagen OneStep RT-PCR kit. Libraries were constructed in a second round of multiplex PCR, after which size selection and purification were carried out. Libraries were sequenced paired-end with 100 bp reads on an Illumina HiSeq2000. In the original analysis: SOAPnuke was used to process the raw data, with reads discarded if the reads contained adapters or uncalled bases, had a mean Phred below 15, or lacked an exact constant-primer or identifier match. High-quality paired reads were merged with COPE v1.2.5, and unique nucleotide sequences were defined as clonotypes. Clonotypes were aligned to IMGT TRBV, TRBD and TRBJ reference segments using MiTCR v1.1. The analysis was restricted to V-J combinations with a frequency above 0.0001, which together covered roughly 99% of the repertoires. The TCS score was defined as the ratio of F50 (clonal expansion) to E x V (chaos), calculated using BLOSUM62-based TCRdist between CDR3 peptides within each V-J. Welch's t-statistics and random forest reduced around 550 V-J features to fewer than 15, which were used in a naive Bayes classifier (R e1071). The public reads were reanalyzed by TCRdb: fastp trimming at Q25, MiXCR alignment, in-frame beta chains only. Records with the same CDR3 protein are collapsed into one entry carrying the most frequent genes and DNA. These V and J calls originate from TCRdb's pipeline instead of the authors' own analysis. The sample includes about 400,000 distinct CDR3 sequences, with about 13% observed a single time. Approximately 5.3% of the sample belongs to the ten largest clones.

Stable Graves' hyperthyroidism was defined as the absence of progression to ophthalmopathy over 18 months of follow-up. Hyperthyroidism patients were aged 18 to 65 years and newly diagnosed, with disease duration of less than 2 months. Exclusion was applied to patients with uncontrolled infections, other autoimmune diseases, pregnancy or lactation. Clinical symptoms, serum thyroxine and TRAb, thyroid ultrasound, and orbital computed tomography formed the basis for the diagnoses. PBMCs were isolated from more than 9 ml of fresh peripheral blood by Ficoll-Paque density gradient centrifugation. Total RNA was extracted using Trizol reagent, and RNA quality was assessed on an Agilent 2100 Bioanalyzer.

The rearrangement combines TRBV6-1 with TRBJ2-3; TRBD1 could be the D gene, as 5 bases match. Sequenced: blood. The sequence came from a woman between 18 and 30 years old with Graves' hyperthyroidism. The CDR3 has the sequence CASSENPDRDTQYF. The DNA sequence is given as TGTGCCAGCAGTGAGAACCCCGACAGAGATACGCAGTATTTT.